The 17 T cell receptor beta chains reported below all come from one sample, sequenced in a study of response to subunit inactivated influenza vaccine. TCRdb called the RT-PCR reads again in MiXCR, with one record for every CDR3 protein. Among 530,000 or so distinct CDR3 sequences, roughly 23% were seen once, and the ten largest hold around 2%. The sample was CD4+ T cells sorted from PBMCs, taken roughly 5 days after vaccination. The origin of the receptors is a man in his forties or fifties who received an inactivated influenza vaccine.

This clonotype was counted ten times or more. The chain has TRBV20-1 and TRBJ2-5; tentatively, D is TRBD1 (5 bases). There are 15 residues in the CDR3. Per the germline V gene, CDR1 is DFQATT and CDR2 is SNEGSKA (reference sequence). Trimming removed 0 bases at V and 4 bases at J, with 15 bases between. The CDR3 loop reads CSARDWGPKGETQYF. The CDR3 DNA reads as TGCAGTGCTAGAGATTGGGGCCCCAAGGGAGAGACCCAGTACTTC.

The gene calls are TRBV6-6 and TRBJ2-7, with D uncertain. Per germline, CDR1 MNHNY and CDR2 SVGAGI (reference sequence). V dropped 7 bases and J dropped 1 base, with 11 bases sitting between them. The length of the CDR3 is 13 residues. The CDR3, as DNA: TGTGCCAGCATGGTAAGCAGTTCCTACGAGCAGTACTTC. It translates to CASMVSSSYEQYF.

The DNA for the CDR3 is TGTGCCAGCAGTTCCCAGGGGCCCCATCAGCCCCAGCATTTT. Amino acids: CASSSQGPHQPQHF. The rearrangement links TRBV12-3 or TRBV12-4 to TRBJ1-5; weak D call: TRBD1 (6 bases). This CDR3 region has 14 residues. Trimming shortened V by 4 bases and J by 5 bases, and 12 bases separated the two germline ends.

This clonotype was recorded at least ten times. The J gene is TRBJ1-4, the V gene TRBV12-3 or TRBV12-4; D possibly corresponds to TRBD1 (6 bases). The CDR3 extends over 15 amino acids. With 5 bases removed from V and 8 bases from J, the gap between germline ends came to 18 bases. CDR3 nucleotides: TGTGCCAGCAGTCCAGGACAGTCCAAGGGAGAAAAACTGTTTTTT. Translating gives CASSPGQSKGEKLFF.

This clonotype was seen just once. This chain joins TRBV28 and TRBJ2-7, with 10 bases aligning to TRBD1. The CDR3 is 15 amino acids. J was trimmed by 7 bases and V by 5 bases; bases with no gene match: 11. Germline lookup yields CDR1 MDHEN and CDR2 SYDVKM. CDR3 residues: CASSRTGGRVGEQYF. The CDR3 nucleotides read TGTGCCAGCAGTAGGACAGGGGGGCGGGTTGGGGAGCAGTACTTC. The full variable domain, in which reference TRBV28 and TRBJ2-7 provide the parts outside the CDR3, is DVKVTQSSRYLVKRTGEKVFLECVQDMDHENMFWYRQDPGLGLRLIYFSYDVKMKEKGDIPEGYSVSREKKERFSLILESASTNQTSMYLCASSRTGGRVGEQYFGPGTRLTVT.

J is TRBJ2-3 and V is TRBV20-1; no firm D call. V was clipped by 2 bases and J by 2 bases, with 8 bases between them. The CDR3 spans 13 residues. Germline CDR1 is DFQATT and CDR2 is SNEGSKA (reference sequence). CDR3 coding DNA: TGCAGTGCTAGATCTGGTATCACAGATACGCAGTATTTT. Amino acids: CSARSGITDTQYF.

As regards this clonotype: Since a much larger clone is just one base distant, this may be a read error. The V and J genes are TRBV6-1 and TRBJ1-5; D remains unclear. This CDR3 is built from 13 residues. Germline loops: CDR1 MNHNS, CDR2 SASEGT. CDR3 DNA sequence: TGTGCCTGCAGCCCAGACCGGGGACAGCCCCAGCATTTT. Protein sequence: CACSPDRGQPQHF.

This clonotype showed up just a few times. The genes are TRBV29-1 and TRBJ1-1; D gene uncertain. CDR1 is SQVTM and CDR2 is ANQGSEA in the germline V gene. This CDR3 is 11 amino acids long. V dropped 5 bases and J dropped 7 bases, with 11 bases sitting between them. The CDR3 loop is CSVRVEREAFF. CDR3 coding DNA: TGCAGCGTTCGAGTTGAGCGTGAAGCTTTCTTT.

This clonotype was seen more than once but under ten times. V gene TRBV11-2 combines with J gene TRBJ1-2; 7 nucleotides agree with TRBD1. Germline CDR1 reads SGHAT; CDR2 reads FQNNGV. V trimming: 4 bases; J trimming: 6 bases; junction bases outside the gene matches: 8. This CDR3 has 14 residues. The CDR3 nucleotides read TGTGCCAGCAGCTCGCAGGGGGGTTCTAATGGCTACACCTTC. Protein sequence: CASSSQGGSNGYTF.

This clonotype was counted only a few times. The rearrangement links TRBV12-3 or TRBV12-4 to TRBJ1-5; D remains unclear. Trimming removed 1 base at V and 4 bases at J, with 8 bases between. The CDR3 loop spans 14 amino acids. CDR3 sequence (DNA): TGTGCCAGCAGTTTAGTCGGCAGAAATCAGCCCCAGCATTTT. It codes for CASSLVGRNQPQHF.

This clonotype was counted at least ten times. The V call is TRBV6-2 or TRBV6-3, the J call TRBJ2-5, with D possibly TRBD2 on 6 matching bases. This CDR3 contains 13 residues. Trimming removed 4 bases from V and 5 bases from J, with 11 bases in between. The germline gives CDR1 MNHEY, CDR2 SVGEGT. CDR3 sequence: CASSWDWPETQYF. CDR3 DNA: TGTGCCAGCAGTTGGGACTGGCCGGAGACCCAGTACTTC.

A few counts support this clonotype. The chain uses TRBV20-1 and TRBJ2-3; possibly TRBD2 for D (5 bases). The germline gives CDR1 DFQATT, CDR2 SNEGSKA (reference sequence). The CDR3 contains 14 residues. The V and J ends lost 3 bases and 3 bases respectively, with 13 bases between them. The CDR3 protein is CSARAVSGTDTQYF. In nucleotides, the CDR3 is TGCAGTGCTAGGGCGGTCTCGGGGACAGATACGCAGTATTTT.

This clonotype was picked up a small number of times. This chain connects TRBV3-1 to TRBJ1-4; unclear D gene. Germline values: CDR1 LGHDT, CDR2 YNNKEL (reference sequence). This CDR3 contains 14 residues. V lost 2 bases to trimming and J lost 10 bases, with 14 bases between them. For the CDR3, the DNA is TGTGCCAGCAGCCAAAGAGACGGGGTGGGAAAACTGTTTTTT. It yields the protein CASSQRDGVGKLFF.

The rearrangement joins TRBV20-1 to TRBJ2-5, with TRBD1 matching over 8 bases. CDR1 is DFQATT and CDR2 is SNEGSKA in the germline V gene (reference sequence). Losses at the gene ends were 6 bases for V and 9 bases for J; bases not matched to a gene: 9. This CDR3 contains 12 residues. The CDR3 protein is CSATGQVRAQYF. Written as DNA, the CDR3 is TGCAGTGCAACGGGACAGGTCCGGGCCCAGTACTTC.

This clonotype turned up a few times. V and J are TRBV12-3 or TRBV12-4 and TRBJ2-4; possible D gene TRBD1, 5 bases. Trimming left V 6 bases short and J 0 bases short, with 12 bases between. CDR3 length equals 15 residues. The CDR3 spells CASRGHLLAKNIQYF. The CDR3 nucleotides read TGTGCCAGCAGAGGACATTTACTAGCCAAAAACATTCAGTACTTC.

This clonotype was detected only a few times. The chain is built from TRBV20-1 and TRBJ2-3; 11 bases are shared with TRBD2. This CDR3 comprises 15 residues. J lost 1 base, V lost 3 bases, and 3 bases had no gene match. Germline CDR1 reads DFQATT; CDR2 reads SNEGSKA (reference sequence). The CDR3 DNA sequence: TGCAGTGCTAGGTTACTAGCGGGAGGCACAGATACGCAGTATTTT. It is translated as CSARLLAGGTDTQYF.

The chain has TRBV4-1 and TRBJ2-5; the D gene is possibly TRBD2 (5 bases). V gave up 1 base and J gave up 5 bases, with 17 bases separating them. The CDR3 is 16 residues long. Germline-derived CDR1 and CDR2 are MGHRA and YSYEKL. The CDR3 protein is CASSQGIHTRGETQYF. CDR3 bases: TGCGCCAGCAGCCAAGGTATCCACACCCGCGGGGAGACCCAGTACTTC.